This record looks at one TCR beta chain sequence and its context. This may be a read error, as it is one base from a much larger clone. The germline CDR1 and CDR2 sequences are MNHEY and SVGEGT. The CDR3 is 14 residues long. TCRdb itself ran the PCR reads through MiXCR, one entry per CDR3 protein. The sample has about 65,000 distinct CDR3 sequences, 15% to 20% seen once. This entry belongs to a study of molecular identifiers for immune sequencing clone quantification. Sequencing input: naive CD8+ T cells from blood, with Jurkat cell RNA spiked in. Subset of the sample: FACS-sorted CD8+CD4-CCR7+CD45RA+ naive T cells. The chain carries TRBV6-2 or TRBV6-3 and TRBJ2-7; D call uncertain. This sequence was found in a human donor in good health. Some libraries in this study had Jurkat cell RNA spiked in. The CDR3, as DNA: TGTGCCATCAGTCCCAAGCTCGGATCCCACGAGCAGTACTTC. Translation gives CAISPKLGSHEQYF.